Listed here are 29 T cell receptor beta chains from one sample, sequenced in a study of T-cell reconstitution after alpha-beta-depleted transplantation in children. Molecular barcoding with unique molecular identifiers was used for the TCRbeta library. TCRdb re-analysed the PCR reads in MiXCR, keeping a single row per CDR3 protein. Among about 980,000 distinct CDR3 sequences listed, about 26% were seen once. The source was PBMCs, mostly from graft donor cells, collected 360 days after TCRalphabeta/CD19-depleted stem cell transplant. The source of these receptors is a boy under two years old who had a stem cell transplant for SCID, so the T cells may come from the graft donor.

This clonotype was counted many times. J is TRBJ2-3 and V is TRBV7-2; TRBD2 aligns across 9 bases. In germline, CDR1 is SGHTA, CDR2 FQGNSA. The CDR3 runs to 16 residues. The V segment lost 4 bases and the J segment 2 bases; nucleotides outside the gene matches: 7. This CDR3 reads CASSSSGALYTDTQYF. The CDR3 DNA is TGTGCCAGCAGCTCTAGCGGGGCCCTTTACACAGATACGCAGTATTTT.

The genes are TRBV20-1 and TRBJ1-1; 10 bases align to TRBD1. The CDR3 length is 14 residues. Germline V gene sequence: CDR1 DFQATT, CDR2 SNEGSKA (reference sequence). The J segment lost 0 bases and the V segment lost 6 bases, leaving 4 bases of the junction unmatched. The CDR3 sequence is CSARTGGMNTEAFF. The CDR3 coding sequence is TGCAGTGCCCGGACAGGGGGGATGAACACTGAAGCTTTCTTT.

This clonotype showed up just once. The CDR3 loop is CASSLTAGGDHYGYTF. The CDR3, as DNA: TGTGCCAGCAGCTTAACAGCGGGAGGGGACCACTATGGCTACACCTTC. This chain joins TRBV11-2 and TRBJ1-2; D perhaps matches TRBD1 (5 bases). The CDR3 is 16 amino acids. V was cut by 2 bases and J by 3 bases, with 16 bases left in between. In germline, CDR1 is SGHAT, CDR2 FQNNGV.

The chain carries TRBV6-1 and TRBJ1-5, with D maybe TRBD1 (5 bases). Trimming took off 6 bases at V and 3 bases at J, with 12 bases between the two ends. Germline-derived CDR1 and CDR2 are MNHNS and SASEGT. The CDR3 has 14 amino acids. CDR3 coding DNA: TGTGCCAGCAGACCCGGACACATCAATCAGCCCCAGCATTTT. Encoded protein: CASRPGHINQPQHF.

The V call is TRBV7-9, the J call TRBJ2-1, with D possibly matching TRBD1 (5 bases). Trimming shortened V by 5 bases and J by 8 bases, and 13 bases separated the two germline ends. The CDR3 runs to 13 residues. Germline V lookup: CDR1 SEHNR, CDR2 FQNEAQ (reference sequence). CDR3 bases: TGTGCCAGCAGCCCGAGGACAAACCATGAGCAGTTCTTC. Protein product: CASSPRTNHEQFF.

CDR3 in amino acids: CASSLTRDASGYTF. The CDR3 DNA follows: TGTGCCAGCAGTTTAACCCGGGACGCGTCCGGCTACACCTTC. This sequence joins TRBV6-5 and TRBJ1-2, with D possibly matching TRBD1 (5 bases). Germline assignment: CDR1 MNHEY and CDR2 SVGAGI. Trimming pared 4 bases from V and 8 bases from J, leaving 17 bases between. CDR3 length: 14 residues.

This chain uses TRBV20-1 with TRBJ2-3; maybe TRBD2 (7 bases). Trimming stripped 6 bases from V and 1 base from J, with 14 bases between. In germline, CDR1 is DFQATT, CDR2 SNEGSKA (reference sequence). This CDR3 has 14 amino acids. The CDR3: CSAGGPGGTDTQYF. The CDR3 DNA reads as TGCAGTGCCGGGGGGCCAGGGGGCACAGATACGCAGTATTTT.

The chain couples TRBV5-4 to TRBJ2-2; perhaps D is TRBD1 or TRBD2 (5 bases each). The V end lost 2 bases, the J end lost 7 bases, and 15 bases lay between the germline ends. This CDR3 is 15 amino acids long. Germline lookup yields CDR1 SGHNT and CDR2 YYREEE (reference sequence). DNA for the CDR3: TGTGCCAGCAGCTTCGGGACGGCCTCGGGCGGGGAGCTGTTTTTT. Protein: CASSFGTASGGELFF.

The J gene is TRBJ2-5, the V gene TRBV4-1, with TRBD2 identical over 14 bases. CDR3 size: 17 residues. V lost 1 base and J lost 5; bases outside the gene matches: 6. Germline CDR1 reads MGHRA; CDR2 reads YSYEKL. This chain's CDR3 is CASSQGRLAGGEETQYF. CDR3 nucleotides: TGCGCCAGCAGCCAAGGTCGACTAGCGGGGGGGGAGGAGACCCAGTACTTC.

This clonotype was recorded a few times. The chain employs TRBV6-1 and TRBJ2-5, with 9 nucleotides matching TRBD2. Trimming at V came to 6 bases and at J to 1 base, leaving 6 bases not matched to a gene. This CDR3 has 15 residues. Germline V gene data show CDR1 as MNHNS and CDR2 as SASEGT. The CDR3 DNA sequence: TGTGCCAGCAGCCGACTAGCGGAGGGCCAAGAGACCCAGTACTTC. This encodes CASSRLAEGQETQYF.

This clonotype was seen more than once but under ten times. This chain joins TRBV3-1 and TRBJ2-4; possibly TRBD1 for D (5 bases). CDR3 length equals 15 residues. The germline V gene encodes CDR1 LGHDT and CDR2 YNNKEL (reference sequence). Trimming removed 4 bases at V and 3 bases at J, with 13 bases between. CDR3 DNA sequence: TGTGCCAGCAGCCGGGGCAACAAAGGCAAAAACATTCAGTACTTC. Translation gives CASSRGNKGKNIQYF.

This clonotype has just a few counts. The chain employs TRBV5-1 and TRBJ2-1; D remains unclear. The V gene lost 0 bases and the J gene lost 3 bases, with 7 bases spanning the gap. The CDR3 extends over 14 amino acids. Germline V CDR1 and CDR2: SGHRS, YFSETQ. CDR3 nucleotide sequence: TGCGCCAGCAGCTTGGCCGAAGGCTACAATGAGCAGTTCTTC. It specifies CASSLAEGYNEQFF.

The chain uses TRBV9 and TRBJ2-7, with a tentative D call TRBD1 (6 bases). CDR1 SGDLS and CDR2 YYNGEE come from the germline V gene. This CDR3 spans 17 amino acids. Deletions cut 0 bases from V and 5 bases from J, with 21 bases between. The CDR3 nucleotides are TGTGCCAGCAGCGTAGGCCCTGACAGGCCGGTGAGAAACGAGCAGTACTTC. It is translated as CASSVGPDRPVRNEQYF.

This clonotype was detected a few times. The chain has TRBV5-5 and TRBJ2-7; TRBD1 aligns across 8 bases. The J segment lost 3 bases and the V segment lost 3 bases, leaving 5 bases of the junction unmatched. The germline CDR1 and CDR2 sequences are SGHKS and YYEKEE (reference sequence). The CDR3 sequence is 14 residues long. CDR3 sequence: CASSWGTGDYEQYF. The CDR3 region has the DNA TGTGCCAGCAGCTGGGGGACAGGCGACTACGAGCAGTACTTC. The full variable domain, with the rest looked up from reference TRBV5-5 and TRBJ2-7, is DAGVTQSPTHLIKTRGQQVTLRCSPISGHKSVSWYQQVLGQGPQFIFQYYEKEERGRGNFPDRFSARQFPNYSSELNVNALLLGDSALYLCASSWGTGDYEQYFGPGTRLTVT.

This clonotype was detected ten times or more. The chain employs TRBV3-1 and TRBJ2-1; TRBD2 matches 8 bases. The CDR3 contains 14 residues. J was trimmed by 7 bases and V by 8 bases; bases with no gene match: 10. CDR1 LGHDT and CDR2 YNNKEL come from the germline V gene (reference sequence). For the CDR3, the DNA is TGTGCCAGCGGTCTGGGACTAGTGGGGAATGAGCAGTTCTTC. This sequence encodes CASGLGLVGNEQFF.

In this sample, this clonotype turned up a few times. This rearrangement joins TRBV15 to TRBJ2-1, with TRBD2 matching over 10 bases. Losses at the gene ends were 1 base for V and 9 bases for J; bases not matched to a gene: 6. The CDR3 covers 15 residues. Germline V gene lookup returns CDR1 LNHNV and CDR2 YYDKDF (reference sequence). The CDR3 DNA sequence: TGTGCCACCAGCAGAGTTAGCGGGGGGTCCCGTGAGCAGTTCTTC. Translating gives CATSRVSGGSREQFF.

The table lists this clonotype with a few counts. The CDR3: CASSTGQSYEQYF. The CDR3 bases are TGCGCCAGCAGCACGGGACAGAGCTACGAGCAGTACTTC. The chain is built from TRBV5-1 and TRBJ2-7; 7 nucleotides match TRBD1. Germline CDR1 SGHRS, CDR2 YFSETQ. After removal of 4 bases from V and 3 bases from J, the junction contained 4 bases not matched to a gene. The CDR3 sequence is 13 residues long.

The chain employs TRBV6-2 or TRBV6-3 and TRBJ1-5, with a possible D match to TRBD1 (5 bases). The length of the CDR3 is 17 residues. With 2 bases removed from V and 0 bases from J, the gap between germline ends came to 14 bases. From germline, CDR1 is MNHEY and CDR2 SVGEGT. CDR3 region: CASSYPWRGDSNQPQHF. CDR3 coding DNA: TGTGCCAGCAGTTACCCGTGGAGGGGTGATAGCAATCAGCCCCAGCATTTT.

Only a few counts were recorded for this clonotype. This chain connects TRBV29-1 to TRBJ1-2; D gene ambiguous. This CDR3 contains 11 residues. CDR1 and CDR2 (germline): SQVTM, ANQGSEA. The V gene lost 7 bases and the J gene lost 3 bases, with 9 bases spanning the gap. CDR3 sequence: CSAEGYYGYTF. CDR3 coding DNA: TGCAGCGCCGAGGGATACTATGGCTACACCTTC.

This clonotype was counted once. The chain uses TRBV12-3 or TRBV12-4 and TRBJ1-4; D remains ambiguous. This CDR3 has 14 residues. Trimming shortened V by 6 bases and J by 3 bases, and 11 bases separated the two germline ends. CDR3 loop: CASSQGLANEKLFF. The CDR3 DNA reads TGTGCCAGCAGCCAAGGGTTGGCTAATGAAAAACTGTTTTTT.

A few counts support this clonotype. The J gene is TRBJ2-1, the V gene TRBV12-3 or TRBV12-4, with 10 bases lining up with TRBD1. The CDR3 has 15 amino acids. V lost 6 bases, J lost 4 bases, and 6 bases stayed unmatched. CDR3 amino acids: CASRGQGVLYNEQFF. The CDR3 region has the DNA TGTGCCAGCAGAGGACAGGGGGTCCTATACAATGAGCAGTTCTTC.

Of note for this clonotype: One junction end disagrees with the germline gene, perhaps due to a read error. This chain joins TRBV14 and TRBJ2-1; no firm D call. CDR3 length: 15 residues. CDR1 and CDR2 (germline): SGHDN, FVKESK. This CDR3 reads CASSLGLLSYNEQFF. CDR3 nucleotide sequence: TGCGCCAGCAGCTTAGGCCTCCTCTCCTACAATGAGCAGTTCTTC.

The chain joins TRBV19 to TRBJ2-3; 7 nucleotides agree with TRBD1. The CDR3 length is 15 residues. V shed 3 bases, J shed 2 bases, and the junction held 5 bases outside the gene matches. Germline CDR1 and CDR2: LNHDA and SQIVND (reference sequence). The CDR3 is CASSIVGTATDTQYF. CDR3 nucleotides: TGTGCCAGTAGTATTGTTGGGACAGCCACAGATACGCAGTATTTT.

This clonotype was observed a handful of times. This CDR3 is CSAIRGIETQETQYF. CDR3 DNA: TGCAGTGCTATCAGAGGGATAGAAACCCAAGAGACCCAGTACTTC. The chain recombines TRBV20-1 with TRBJ2-5, with D possibly TRBD2 on 5 matching bases. V gave up 4 bases and J gave up 1 base, with 16 bases separating them. This CDR3 is built from 15 residues. Germline loops: CDR1 DFQATT, CDR2 SNEGSKA (reference sequence).

This chain joins TRBV20-1 and TRBJ2-1; possibly TRBD1 for D (5 bases). The V end lost 0 bases, the J end lost 0 bases, and 12 bases lay between the germline ends. CDR3 length: 16 residues. The germline CDR1 and CDR2 sequences are DFQATT and SNEGSKA (reference sequence). The CDR3 loop is CSARDDRQYSYNEQFF. The CDR3 DNA sequence: TGCAGTGCTAGAGATGACAGACAGTACTCCTACAATGAGCAGTTCTTC.

The chain combines TRBV20-1 with TRBJ2-6; 9 nucleotides line up with TRBD1. The germline V gene has CDR1 DFQATT and CDR2 SNEGSKA (reference sequence). J was trimmed by 0 bases and V by 1 base; bases with no gene match: 4. This CDR3 has 17 amino acids. The CDR3: CSARVGTGISGANVLTF. The CDR3 DNA reads as TGCAGTGCTAGAGTGGGGACAGGGATCTCTGGGGCCAACGTCCTGACTTTC.

The chain recombines TRBV5-1 with TRBJ2-3, with D perhaps TRBD1 or TRBD2 (5 bases each). Deletions cut 2 bases from V and 6 bases from J, with 19 bases between. CDR1 and CDR2 from the germline V gene are SGHRS and YFSETQ. This CDR3 has 16 amino acids. The CDR3 nucleotides read TGCGCCAGCAGCTTAAGGGACGACAAAAGGGCGGATACGCAGTATTTT. This encodes CASSLRDDKRADTQYF.

The V and J genes are TRBV4-2 and TRBJ1-1; the D is unclear. Germline CDR1 and CDR2: LGHNA and YNFKEQ. V lost 1 base, J lost 12 bases, and 6 bases lay in between. The CDR3 consists of 10 residues. The CDR3 spells CASSQGRTFF. The CDR3 region has the DNA TGTGCCAGCAGCCAAGGGAGGACTTTCTTT.

This clonotype was seen a few times. The rearrangement joins TRBV24-1 to TRBJ2-4; possible D gene TRBD1, 7 bases. Per the germline V gene, CDR1 is KGHDR and CDR2 is SFDVKD. CDR3 size: 16 residues. The V gene lost 3 bases and the J gene lost 2 bases, with 13 bases spanning the gap. Here the CDR3 DNA reads TGTGCCACCAGTGATGGAGGGGGCGCTTCCAAAAACATTCAGTACTTC. Encoded protein: CATSDGGGASKNIQYF.